This T cell receptor (beta chain) was documented in a study of blood T cell repertoires in COVID-19 (TCRdb year 2020). A note on the overall study: Samples covering the acute and convalescent phases of COVID-19 were provided by collaborators in the United States, Italy and Spain. The material from the prospective study consisted of cDNA or gDNA derived from T cells, B-cell-depleted T cells, or PBMCs. Subjects who had been exposed to COVID-19, were actively infected with it, or had recovered from it provided the deeply sampled blood TCRbeta repertoires that made up the dataset. The repertoires were released in a freely available public database meant as a resource for research on the immune response to SARS-CoV-2. Samples came from the ongoing ImmuneRACE study (first 160 participants) plus 1,254 subjects from 6 global collaborators. Nearly every sample came with metadata listing a de-identified subject ID, COVID-19 status, age in years and sex. HLA class I and class II types, where available, came from metadata supplied by the sample provider rather than from assay-based typing.

Whole blood was collected in K2EDTA tubes by collaborating institutions according to the institutions' own protocols. Collaborator samples were shipped for TCRbeta analysis as frozen whole blood, isolated PBMCs, or DNA extracted from either sample type. With regard to this clone: There is no known antigen for this receptor. Base-call qualities are not available, and no considerably larger clone is one nucleotide away.

Relative to germline, V is missing 4 bases and J is missing 3 bases, with 3 bases of the junction outside any gene match. CDR1 and CDR2 (SQVTM, ANQGSEA) derive from the germline V gene. From cysteine to phenylalanine, the CDR3 is 12 amino acids long. The read is trimmed to its CDR3 DNA, 36 bases read in frame from base 1. The immunoSEQ Assay, a bias-controlled multiplex PCR, was used to amplify TCRbeta CDR3 regions from genomic DNA. The study's own analysis went as follows. The number of nucleated cells in each sample was estimated from the amplification of reference gene primers within the assay. To quantify the absolute abundance of each unique TCRbeta CDR3 rearrangement, sequence reads were collapsed and filtered. For each sample, productive Simpson clonality was calculated as the square root of Simpson's diversity index across productive rearrangements. TCRdb's version of the immuneACCESS table is confined to in-frame rearrangements and falls short of the full clone set. An unresolved V gene accounts for under half of the shortfall where checked; the remainder is of unknown origin. D and trimming were read from the DNA, whereas the V and J calls and clone size are those reported in that table. The sample table records over 45,000 clones; roughly 84% of these occur just once. Clones ranked in the top ten supply around 50% of the sample.

General study outcomes and caveats: The quantity of clinical and demographic metadata differed by source and by participant and was supplied without curation.

This receptor was identified in a man in his 70s with acute or convalescent COVID-19. The V gene is TRBV29-1 and the J gene is TRBJ2-7; 7 junctional bases match TRBD1. Sequencing used peripheral blood. CDR3 loop: CSVVQGVYEQYF. DNA sequence: TGCAGCGTTGTTCAGGGGGTCTACGAGCAGTACTTC.